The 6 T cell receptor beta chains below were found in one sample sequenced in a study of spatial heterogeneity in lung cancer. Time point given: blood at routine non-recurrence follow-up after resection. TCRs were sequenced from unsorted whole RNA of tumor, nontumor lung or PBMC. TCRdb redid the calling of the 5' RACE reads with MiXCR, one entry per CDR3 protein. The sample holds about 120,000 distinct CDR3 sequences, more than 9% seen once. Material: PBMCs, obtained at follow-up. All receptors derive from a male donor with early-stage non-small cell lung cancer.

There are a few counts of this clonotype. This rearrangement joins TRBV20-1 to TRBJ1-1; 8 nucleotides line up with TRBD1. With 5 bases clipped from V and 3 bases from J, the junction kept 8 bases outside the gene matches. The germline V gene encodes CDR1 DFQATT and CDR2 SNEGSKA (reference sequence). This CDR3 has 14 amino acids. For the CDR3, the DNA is TGCAGTGCTTATCCAGGGGGCGCGGACACTGAAGCTTTCTTT. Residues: CSAYPGGADTEAFF.

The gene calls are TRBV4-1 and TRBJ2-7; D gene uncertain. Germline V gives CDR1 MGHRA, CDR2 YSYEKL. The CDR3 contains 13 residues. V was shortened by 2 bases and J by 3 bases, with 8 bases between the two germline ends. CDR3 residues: CASSQQDRYEQYF. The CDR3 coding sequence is TGCGCCAGCAGCCAACAAGACCGCTACGAGCAGTACTTC.

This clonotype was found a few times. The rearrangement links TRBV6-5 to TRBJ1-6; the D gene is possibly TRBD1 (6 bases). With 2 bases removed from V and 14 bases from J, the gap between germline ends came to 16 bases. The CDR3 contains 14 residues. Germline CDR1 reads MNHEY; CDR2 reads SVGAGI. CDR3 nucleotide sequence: TGTGCCAGCAGTTACGGGCAGGGGAGGATGGCCCTCCACTTT. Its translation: CASSYGQGRMALHF.

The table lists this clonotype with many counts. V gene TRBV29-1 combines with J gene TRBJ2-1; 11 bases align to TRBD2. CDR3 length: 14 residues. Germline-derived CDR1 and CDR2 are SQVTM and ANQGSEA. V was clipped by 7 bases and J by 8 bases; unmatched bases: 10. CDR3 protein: CSAKRTSGRDEQFF. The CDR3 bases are TGCAGCGCCAAGAGGACTAGCGGGCGGGATGAGCAGTTCTTC.

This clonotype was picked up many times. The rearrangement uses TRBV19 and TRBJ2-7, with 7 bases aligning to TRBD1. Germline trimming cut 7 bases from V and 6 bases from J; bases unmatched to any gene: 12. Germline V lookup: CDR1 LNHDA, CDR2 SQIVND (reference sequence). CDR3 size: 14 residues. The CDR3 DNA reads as TGTGCCAGTACCGCGACAGGGCATGGGTCCGAGCAGTACTTC. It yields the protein CASTATGHGSEQYF.

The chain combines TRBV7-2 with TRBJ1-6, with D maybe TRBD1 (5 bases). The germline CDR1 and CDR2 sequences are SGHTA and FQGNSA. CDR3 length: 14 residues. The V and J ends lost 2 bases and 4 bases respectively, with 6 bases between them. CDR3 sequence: CASSLRQYNSPLHF. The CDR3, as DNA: TGTGCCAGCAGCTTAAGACAGTATAATTCACCCCTCCACTTT.